This TCR beta chain was sequenced for a study of radiotherapy plus CTLA-4 blockade in lung cancer. At the level of the study: An objective response was seen in about 17% of patients, and disease control in around 33%.

CDR1 WSHSY and CDR2 SAAADI come from the germline V gene. This CDR3 region has 16 residues. V shed 5 bases, J shed 7 bases, and the junction held 7 bases outside the gene matches. Clones were sequenced by immunoSEQ multiplex PCR, and TCRdb holds only the in-frame ones, with some missing. The sample has 60,000 to 70,000 clones; around three quarters are singletons. This sequence was found in a human donor with non-small cell lung cancer who had a complete response to radiotherapy plus ipilimumab. The chain couples TRBV10-2 to TRBJ2-1; 14 nucleotides match TRBD2. The sequencing used peripheral blood, collected from a patient treated with radiotherapy plus ipilimumab. Here the CDR3 reads CASSNRLAGGGNEQFF. The CDR3 DNA follows: TGCGCCAGCAGTAATCGACTAGCGGGGGGGGGAAATGAGCAGTTCTTC.